These T cell receptor beta chains were read from a single sample in a study of cytomegalovirus exposure and HLA in healthy donors. Here immunoSEQ multiplex PCR was the method, and the copy in TCRdb shows in-frame clones only, minus some. The sample contains under 200,000 clones, approximately 80% of which appear only once. Input material: PBMCs. Source of these receptors: a woman between 45 and 65 years old in good health and CMV-seronegative. Each CDR3 is given with its conserved first and last residue. The order of the fields is V gene, clone size, J gene, D gene, CDR3 DNA, CDR3 protein. The D gene is left open where the match is weak. Some rows mark clone size as missing; the rest say once, few, many or name a class of expanded clone.

>TRBV28|-|TRBJ1-6|TRBD1
TGTGCCAGCAGTACAGGGGGCTTGAATTCACCCCTCCACTTT
CASSTGGLNSPLHF
>TRBV28|-|TRBJ2-7|TRBD2
TGTGCCAGCAGTAGGACTAGCGGGGGTTCCTACGAGCAGTACTTC
CASSRTSGGSYEQYF
>TRBV5-1|once|TRBJ2-7|TRBD1
TGCGCCAGCAGCTTGTCACAGGGGTCTCTCTACGAGCAGTACTTC
CASSLSQGSLYEQYF
>TRBV4-3|-|TRBJ1-1|TRBD1
TGCGCCAGCAGCCAAGATCCAGGGGGCGCAGTGGACACTGAAGCTTTCTTT
CASSQDPGGAVDTEAFF
>TRBV6-5|-|TRBJ2-1|-
TGTGCCAGCAGCCGCAGGTCAACCGACAATGAGCAGTTCTTC
CASSRRSTDNEQFF
>TRBV7-8|-|TRBJ2-7|-
TGTGCCAGCAGCCCAGGTGGGGAGCAGTACTTC
CASSPGGEQYF
>TRBV9|-|TRBJ2-3|-
TGTGCCAGCAGCGCCGGGACTCGAATCACAGATACGCAGTATTTT
CASSAGTRITDTQYF
>TRBV5-1|-|TRBJ2-3|TRBD2
TGCGCCAGCAGCTTGTCGGGGGGTCACACAGATACGCAGTATTTT
CASSLSGGHTDTQYF
>TRBV11-2|-|TRBJ2-7|TRBD2
TGTGCCAGCAGCTTAGCGGGAGGGCCGGTCGACGAGCAGTACTTC
CASSLAGGPVDEQYF
>TRBV19|-|TRBJ1-3|-
TGTGCCAGTACACCCGATTTGAGCTCTGGAAACACCATATATTTT
CASTPDLSSGNTIYF
>TRBV11-2|-|TRBJ1-5|-
TGTGCCAGCAGCTTACAGGGGTATAGCAATCAGCCCCAGCATTTT
CASSLQGYSNQPQHF
>TRBV19|-|TRBJ1-5|-
TGTGCCAGTAGTAACCGGGCGGGGCCCCAGCATTTT
CASSNRAGPQHF
>TRBV6-1|-|TRBJ1-3|-
TGTGCCAGCAGTGCGGCTTCAGGGTTAGGAAACACCATATATTTT
CASSAASGLGNTIYF
>TRBV18|few|TRBJ1-2|-
TGTGCCAGCTCACCAGGCCCGGACAGCAGGGGCTATGGCTACACCTTC
CASSPGPDSRGYGYTF
>TRBV7-9|-|TRBJ2-3|-
TGTTCCAGCAGCTTAGGGGGAACCCAGGGGACAGATACGCAGTATTTT
CSSSLGGTQGTDTQYF